This entry describes one T cell receptor (beta chain). This sample was taken from a study of T cells in Graves' hyperthyroidism and ophthalmopathy. With a duration under 2 months, the hyperthyroidism was newly diagnosed in patients aged 18 to 65. Drawn at first hyperthyroidism diagnosis, the blood sample preceded any ophthalmopathy symptoms. Out of roughly 10 ml of fresh peripheral blood came the PBMCs. Amplified regions were TCR beta CDR3 sequences from RNA transcripts. TCR CDR3 underwent first-round RT-PCR with the HTBI primer set. TCRdb used MiXCR to reprocess the multiplex PCR reads, holding one entry per CDR3 protein. Among 690,000 or so distinct CDR3 sequences listed, around 19% were seen once. Germline CDR1 reads DFQATT; CDR2 reads SNEGSKA (reference sequence). The ends were cut back, 0 bases at V and 7 bases at J, with 16 bases in the middle. CDR3 length: 14 residues.

Sequencing was done on a sample of blood. This receptor was identified in a woman in her forties or fifties with Graves' hyperthyroidism that later progressed to Graves' ophthalmopathy. The rearrangement links TRBV20-1 to TRBJ2-7; D is uncertain. In DNA, the CDR3 is TGCAGTGCTAGAGAGTTGGCTAACCTACGGGAGCAGTACTTC. This translates into CSARELANLREQYF.